This T cell receptor (beta chain) was sequenced for a study of response to subunit inactivated influenza vaccine. General study points: Authors suggested each seasonal influenza vaccination recruits few new T cells.

In regard to this clonotype: Its matching antigen is unknown.

MiXCR, applied by TCRdb to the RT-PCR reads, yields one record per CDR3 protein. The sample consists of 450,000 to 700,000 distinct CDR3 sequences, 11% to 15% of them appearing once. Germline assignment: CDR1 SGHVS and CDR2 FQNEAQ. J was trimmed by 6 bases and V by 3 bases; bases with no gene match: 5. CDR3 length: 15 residues. The sequence was obtained from a man in his fifties who received an inactivated influenza vaccine. The starting material was PBMCs from blood, obtained 12 days after vaccination. The rearrangement joins TRBV7-8 to TRBJ2-1, with 10 bases that match TRBD2. CDR3: CASSFERGGLNEQFF. The CDR3 coding sequence is TGTGCCAGCAGCTTCGAGCGGGGGGGCCTCAATGAGCAGTTCTTC.